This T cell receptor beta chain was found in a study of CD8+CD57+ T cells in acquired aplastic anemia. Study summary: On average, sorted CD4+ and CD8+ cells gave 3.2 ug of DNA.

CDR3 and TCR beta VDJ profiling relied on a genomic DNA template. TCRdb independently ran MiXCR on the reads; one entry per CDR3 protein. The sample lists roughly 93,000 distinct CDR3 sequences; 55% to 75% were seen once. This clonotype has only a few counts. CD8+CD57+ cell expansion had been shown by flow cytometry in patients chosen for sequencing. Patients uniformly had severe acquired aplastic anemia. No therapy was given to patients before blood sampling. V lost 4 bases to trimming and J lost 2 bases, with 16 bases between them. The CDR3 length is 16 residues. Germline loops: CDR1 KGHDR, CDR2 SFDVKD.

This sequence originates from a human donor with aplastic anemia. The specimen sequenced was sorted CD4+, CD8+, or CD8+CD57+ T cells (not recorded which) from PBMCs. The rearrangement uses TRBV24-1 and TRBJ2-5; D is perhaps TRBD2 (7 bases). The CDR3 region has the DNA TGTGCCACCAGTGACAGTAAGAGGGGGGGACAAGAGACCCAGTACTTC. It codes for CATSDSKRGGQETQYF.